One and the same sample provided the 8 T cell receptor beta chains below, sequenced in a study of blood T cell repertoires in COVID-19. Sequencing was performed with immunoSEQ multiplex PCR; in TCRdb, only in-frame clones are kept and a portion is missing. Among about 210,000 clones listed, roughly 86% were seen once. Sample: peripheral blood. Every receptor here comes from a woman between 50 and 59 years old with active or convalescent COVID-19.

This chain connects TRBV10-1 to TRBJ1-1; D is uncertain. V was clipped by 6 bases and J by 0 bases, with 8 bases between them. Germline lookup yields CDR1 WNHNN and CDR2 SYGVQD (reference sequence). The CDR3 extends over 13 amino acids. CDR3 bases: TGCGCCAGCAGGGAGAATATGAACACTGAAGCTTTCTTT. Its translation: CASRENMNTEAFF.

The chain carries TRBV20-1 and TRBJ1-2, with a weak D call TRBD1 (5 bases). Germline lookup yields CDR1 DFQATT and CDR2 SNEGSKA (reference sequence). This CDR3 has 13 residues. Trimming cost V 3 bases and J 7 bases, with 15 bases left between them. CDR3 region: CSASPSRDGGYTF. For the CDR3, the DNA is TGCAGTGCTAGTCCAAGCAGGGATGGTGGCTACACCTTC.

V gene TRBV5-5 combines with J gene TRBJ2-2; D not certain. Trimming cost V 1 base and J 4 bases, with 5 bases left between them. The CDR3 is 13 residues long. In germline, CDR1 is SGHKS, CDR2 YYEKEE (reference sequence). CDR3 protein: CASSLMATGELFF. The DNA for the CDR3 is TGTGCCAGCAGCTTGATGGCCACCGGGGAGCTGTTTTTT.

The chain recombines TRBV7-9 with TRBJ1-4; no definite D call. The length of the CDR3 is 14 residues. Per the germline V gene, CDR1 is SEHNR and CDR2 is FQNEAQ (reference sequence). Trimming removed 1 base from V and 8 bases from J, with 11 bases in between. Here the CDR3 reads CASSLEVREEKLFF. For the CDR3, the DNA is TGTGCCAGCAGCTTAGAAGTAAGAGAAGAAAAACTGTTTTTT.

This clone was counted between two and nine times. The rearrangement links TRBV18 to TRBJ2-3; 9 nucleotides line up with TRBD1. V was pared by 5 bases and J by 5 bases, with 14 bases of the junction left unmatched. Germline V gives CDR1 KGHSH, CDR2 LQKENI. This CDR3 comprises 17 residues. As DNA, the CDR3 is TGTGCCAGCTCAACGCCTATCCGGGACAGGGTCAAAGATACGCAGTATTTT. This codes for CASSTPIRDRVKDTQYF.

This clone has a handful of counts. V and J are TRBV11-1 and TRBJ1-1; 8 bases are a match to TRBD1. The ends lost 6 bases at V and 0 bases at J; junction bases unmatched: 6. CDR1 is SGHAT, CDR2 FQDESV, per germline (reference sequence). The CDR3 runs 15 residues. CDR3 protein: CASRETGEMNTEAFF. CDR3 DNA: TGTGCCAGCAGGGAGACAGGGGAGATGAACACTGAAGCTTTCTTT.

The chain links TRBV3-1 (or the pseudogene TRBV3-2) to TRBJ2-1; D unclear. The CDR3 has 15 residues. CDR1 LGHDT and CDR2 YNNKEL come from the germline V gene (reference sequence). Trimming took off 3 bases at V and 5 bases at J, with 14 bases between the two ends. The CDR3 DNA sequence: TGTGCCAGCAGCCACCCCCGGGTATCACACAATGAGCAGTTCTTC. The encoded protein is CASSHPRVSHNEQFF.

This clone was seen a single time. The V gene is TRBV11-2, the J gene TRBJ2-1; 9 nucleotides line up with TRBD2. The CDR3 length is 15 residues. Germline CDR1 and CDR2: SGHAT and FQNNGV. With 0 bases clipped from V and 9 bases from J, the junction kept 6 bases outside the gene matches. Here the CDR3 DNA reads TGTGCCAGCAGCTTAGATTCTCGCGGGAGGGCTGAGCAGTTCTTC. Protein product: CASSLDSRGRAEQFF.